The 10 T cell receptor beta chains below were found in one sample sequenced in a study of cytomegalovirus exposure and HLA in healthy donors. PCR amplification relied on 60 Vbeta primers (plus 13 Jbeta primers). TCRdb keeps only in-frame clones here, not all; method: immunoSEQ multiplex PCR. This sample's table reports 200,000 to 250,000 clones. Sequenced: PBMCs. The receptors derive from a woman in her thirties in good health and CMV-seropositive.

The chain links TRBV6-5 to TRBJ1-1; 11 nucleotides match TRBD1. CDR3 size: 15 residues. Germline CDR1 is MNHEY and CDR2 is SVGAGI. J was trimmed by 10 bases and V by 7 bases; bases with no gene match: 14. Here the CDR3 DNA reads TGTGCCAGCACCCAGGGGACGGACAGGGGGCGAATAGCTTTCTTT. Residues: CASTQGTDRGRIAFF.

The rearrangement joins TRBV18 to TRBJ2-1; possibly TRBD2 for D (5 bases). This CDR3 is built from 16 residues. Trimming pared 3 bases from V and 0 bases from J, leaving 12 bases between. Germline-derived CDR1 and CDR2 are KGHSH and LQKENI. CDR3 sequence reads: CASSPQRGSSYNEQFF. The CDR3 bases are TGTGCCAGCTCACCCCAGAGAGGGAGCTCCTACAATGAGCAGTTCTTC.

About this clone itself: A read error may produce the germline difference seen at one junction end. This rearrangement joins TRBV6-1 to TRBJ2-7; TRBD2 is a possible D gene (5 bases). The CDR3 sequence is 11 residues long. The germline gives CDR1 MNHNS, CDR2 SASEGT. The DNA for the CDR3 is TGTGCCAGCAGCTCGGGATTAAACTTAATATTC. Translating it yields CASSSGLNLIF.

The gene calls are TRBV12-5 and TRBJ2-7; a weak D match, TRBD1 (7 bases). CDR1 LGHNT and CDR2 FRNRAP come from the germline V gene. V was clipped by 3 bases and J by 2 bases, with 17 bases between them. The CDR3 totals 16 residues. CDR3 nucleotides: TGTGCTAGTGGTTTAGGCGGGACAGCGATTACCTACGAGCAGTACTTC. Protein product: CASGLGGTAITYEQYF.

This chain joins TRBV6-6 and TRBJ2-2; 11 bases are shared with TRBD2. Germline CDR1 and CDR2: MNHNY and SVGAGI (reference sequence). The J segment lost 5 bases and the V segment lost 5 bases, leaving 7 bases of the junction unmatched. This CDR3 spans 16 amino acids. CDR3 bases: TGTGCCAGCAGTGCCTTAGCGGGAGGGATTACCGGGGAGCTGTTTTTT. It encodes CASSALAGGITGELFF.

The gene calls are TRBV4-2 and TRBJ1-2, with 10 bases that match TRBD1. Germline loops: CDR1 LGHNA, CDR2 YNFKEQ. V trimming: 7 bases; J trimming: 5 bases; junction bases outside the gene matches: 4. This CDR3 region has 13 residues. CDR3 sequence (DNA): TGTGCCAGCACCAGGACAGGGGGATATGGCTACACCTTC. It translates to CASTRTGGYGYTF.

This rearrangement joins TRBV27 to TRBJ1-2, with D possibly being TRBD1 (5 bases). The V end lost 2 bases, the J end lost 4 bases, and 8 bases lay between the germline ends. The length of the CDR3 is 13 residues. Germline lookup yields CDR1 MNHEY and CDR2 SMNVEV (reference sequence). The CDR3 bases are TGTGCCAGCAGTTTACAGGGTTCCTATGGCTACACCTTC. This sequence encodes CASSLQGSYGYTF.

V and J are TRBV5-4 and TRBJ1-2; a possible D gene is TRBD1 (5 bases). V was cut by 0 bases and J by 6 bases, with 12 bases left in between. Germline V CDR1 and CDR2: SGHNT, YYREEE (reference sequence). The CDR3 totals 14 residues. The CDR3 here is CASSLAGGRNGYTF. CDR3 coding DNA: TGTGCCAGCAGCTTGGCGGGGGGGAGAAATGGCTACACCTTC.

V gene TRBV7-9 combines with J gene TRBJ2-3; no clear D gene. The V and J ends lost 4 bases and 9 bases respectively, with 8 bases between them. This CDR3 has 11 residues. Germline V CDR1 and CDR2: SEHNR, FQNEAQ (reference sequence). For the CDR3, the DNA is TGTGCCAGCAGCTCTGTCGTCACGCAGTATTTT. Its translation is CASSSVVTQYF.

The rearrangement joins TRBV5-8 to TRBJ2-6; 11 bases are a match to TRBD2. CDR1 is SGHTS and CDR2 is YDEGEE in the germline V gene. V shed 4 bases and J 0 bases; nucleotides not matched to a gene: 3. The CDR3 loop spans 17 amino acids. This CDR3 reads CASSPTSGASGANVLTF. The CDR3 DNA sequence: TGTGCCAGCAGCCCGACTAGCGGGGCCTCTGGGGCCAACGTCCTGACTTTC.